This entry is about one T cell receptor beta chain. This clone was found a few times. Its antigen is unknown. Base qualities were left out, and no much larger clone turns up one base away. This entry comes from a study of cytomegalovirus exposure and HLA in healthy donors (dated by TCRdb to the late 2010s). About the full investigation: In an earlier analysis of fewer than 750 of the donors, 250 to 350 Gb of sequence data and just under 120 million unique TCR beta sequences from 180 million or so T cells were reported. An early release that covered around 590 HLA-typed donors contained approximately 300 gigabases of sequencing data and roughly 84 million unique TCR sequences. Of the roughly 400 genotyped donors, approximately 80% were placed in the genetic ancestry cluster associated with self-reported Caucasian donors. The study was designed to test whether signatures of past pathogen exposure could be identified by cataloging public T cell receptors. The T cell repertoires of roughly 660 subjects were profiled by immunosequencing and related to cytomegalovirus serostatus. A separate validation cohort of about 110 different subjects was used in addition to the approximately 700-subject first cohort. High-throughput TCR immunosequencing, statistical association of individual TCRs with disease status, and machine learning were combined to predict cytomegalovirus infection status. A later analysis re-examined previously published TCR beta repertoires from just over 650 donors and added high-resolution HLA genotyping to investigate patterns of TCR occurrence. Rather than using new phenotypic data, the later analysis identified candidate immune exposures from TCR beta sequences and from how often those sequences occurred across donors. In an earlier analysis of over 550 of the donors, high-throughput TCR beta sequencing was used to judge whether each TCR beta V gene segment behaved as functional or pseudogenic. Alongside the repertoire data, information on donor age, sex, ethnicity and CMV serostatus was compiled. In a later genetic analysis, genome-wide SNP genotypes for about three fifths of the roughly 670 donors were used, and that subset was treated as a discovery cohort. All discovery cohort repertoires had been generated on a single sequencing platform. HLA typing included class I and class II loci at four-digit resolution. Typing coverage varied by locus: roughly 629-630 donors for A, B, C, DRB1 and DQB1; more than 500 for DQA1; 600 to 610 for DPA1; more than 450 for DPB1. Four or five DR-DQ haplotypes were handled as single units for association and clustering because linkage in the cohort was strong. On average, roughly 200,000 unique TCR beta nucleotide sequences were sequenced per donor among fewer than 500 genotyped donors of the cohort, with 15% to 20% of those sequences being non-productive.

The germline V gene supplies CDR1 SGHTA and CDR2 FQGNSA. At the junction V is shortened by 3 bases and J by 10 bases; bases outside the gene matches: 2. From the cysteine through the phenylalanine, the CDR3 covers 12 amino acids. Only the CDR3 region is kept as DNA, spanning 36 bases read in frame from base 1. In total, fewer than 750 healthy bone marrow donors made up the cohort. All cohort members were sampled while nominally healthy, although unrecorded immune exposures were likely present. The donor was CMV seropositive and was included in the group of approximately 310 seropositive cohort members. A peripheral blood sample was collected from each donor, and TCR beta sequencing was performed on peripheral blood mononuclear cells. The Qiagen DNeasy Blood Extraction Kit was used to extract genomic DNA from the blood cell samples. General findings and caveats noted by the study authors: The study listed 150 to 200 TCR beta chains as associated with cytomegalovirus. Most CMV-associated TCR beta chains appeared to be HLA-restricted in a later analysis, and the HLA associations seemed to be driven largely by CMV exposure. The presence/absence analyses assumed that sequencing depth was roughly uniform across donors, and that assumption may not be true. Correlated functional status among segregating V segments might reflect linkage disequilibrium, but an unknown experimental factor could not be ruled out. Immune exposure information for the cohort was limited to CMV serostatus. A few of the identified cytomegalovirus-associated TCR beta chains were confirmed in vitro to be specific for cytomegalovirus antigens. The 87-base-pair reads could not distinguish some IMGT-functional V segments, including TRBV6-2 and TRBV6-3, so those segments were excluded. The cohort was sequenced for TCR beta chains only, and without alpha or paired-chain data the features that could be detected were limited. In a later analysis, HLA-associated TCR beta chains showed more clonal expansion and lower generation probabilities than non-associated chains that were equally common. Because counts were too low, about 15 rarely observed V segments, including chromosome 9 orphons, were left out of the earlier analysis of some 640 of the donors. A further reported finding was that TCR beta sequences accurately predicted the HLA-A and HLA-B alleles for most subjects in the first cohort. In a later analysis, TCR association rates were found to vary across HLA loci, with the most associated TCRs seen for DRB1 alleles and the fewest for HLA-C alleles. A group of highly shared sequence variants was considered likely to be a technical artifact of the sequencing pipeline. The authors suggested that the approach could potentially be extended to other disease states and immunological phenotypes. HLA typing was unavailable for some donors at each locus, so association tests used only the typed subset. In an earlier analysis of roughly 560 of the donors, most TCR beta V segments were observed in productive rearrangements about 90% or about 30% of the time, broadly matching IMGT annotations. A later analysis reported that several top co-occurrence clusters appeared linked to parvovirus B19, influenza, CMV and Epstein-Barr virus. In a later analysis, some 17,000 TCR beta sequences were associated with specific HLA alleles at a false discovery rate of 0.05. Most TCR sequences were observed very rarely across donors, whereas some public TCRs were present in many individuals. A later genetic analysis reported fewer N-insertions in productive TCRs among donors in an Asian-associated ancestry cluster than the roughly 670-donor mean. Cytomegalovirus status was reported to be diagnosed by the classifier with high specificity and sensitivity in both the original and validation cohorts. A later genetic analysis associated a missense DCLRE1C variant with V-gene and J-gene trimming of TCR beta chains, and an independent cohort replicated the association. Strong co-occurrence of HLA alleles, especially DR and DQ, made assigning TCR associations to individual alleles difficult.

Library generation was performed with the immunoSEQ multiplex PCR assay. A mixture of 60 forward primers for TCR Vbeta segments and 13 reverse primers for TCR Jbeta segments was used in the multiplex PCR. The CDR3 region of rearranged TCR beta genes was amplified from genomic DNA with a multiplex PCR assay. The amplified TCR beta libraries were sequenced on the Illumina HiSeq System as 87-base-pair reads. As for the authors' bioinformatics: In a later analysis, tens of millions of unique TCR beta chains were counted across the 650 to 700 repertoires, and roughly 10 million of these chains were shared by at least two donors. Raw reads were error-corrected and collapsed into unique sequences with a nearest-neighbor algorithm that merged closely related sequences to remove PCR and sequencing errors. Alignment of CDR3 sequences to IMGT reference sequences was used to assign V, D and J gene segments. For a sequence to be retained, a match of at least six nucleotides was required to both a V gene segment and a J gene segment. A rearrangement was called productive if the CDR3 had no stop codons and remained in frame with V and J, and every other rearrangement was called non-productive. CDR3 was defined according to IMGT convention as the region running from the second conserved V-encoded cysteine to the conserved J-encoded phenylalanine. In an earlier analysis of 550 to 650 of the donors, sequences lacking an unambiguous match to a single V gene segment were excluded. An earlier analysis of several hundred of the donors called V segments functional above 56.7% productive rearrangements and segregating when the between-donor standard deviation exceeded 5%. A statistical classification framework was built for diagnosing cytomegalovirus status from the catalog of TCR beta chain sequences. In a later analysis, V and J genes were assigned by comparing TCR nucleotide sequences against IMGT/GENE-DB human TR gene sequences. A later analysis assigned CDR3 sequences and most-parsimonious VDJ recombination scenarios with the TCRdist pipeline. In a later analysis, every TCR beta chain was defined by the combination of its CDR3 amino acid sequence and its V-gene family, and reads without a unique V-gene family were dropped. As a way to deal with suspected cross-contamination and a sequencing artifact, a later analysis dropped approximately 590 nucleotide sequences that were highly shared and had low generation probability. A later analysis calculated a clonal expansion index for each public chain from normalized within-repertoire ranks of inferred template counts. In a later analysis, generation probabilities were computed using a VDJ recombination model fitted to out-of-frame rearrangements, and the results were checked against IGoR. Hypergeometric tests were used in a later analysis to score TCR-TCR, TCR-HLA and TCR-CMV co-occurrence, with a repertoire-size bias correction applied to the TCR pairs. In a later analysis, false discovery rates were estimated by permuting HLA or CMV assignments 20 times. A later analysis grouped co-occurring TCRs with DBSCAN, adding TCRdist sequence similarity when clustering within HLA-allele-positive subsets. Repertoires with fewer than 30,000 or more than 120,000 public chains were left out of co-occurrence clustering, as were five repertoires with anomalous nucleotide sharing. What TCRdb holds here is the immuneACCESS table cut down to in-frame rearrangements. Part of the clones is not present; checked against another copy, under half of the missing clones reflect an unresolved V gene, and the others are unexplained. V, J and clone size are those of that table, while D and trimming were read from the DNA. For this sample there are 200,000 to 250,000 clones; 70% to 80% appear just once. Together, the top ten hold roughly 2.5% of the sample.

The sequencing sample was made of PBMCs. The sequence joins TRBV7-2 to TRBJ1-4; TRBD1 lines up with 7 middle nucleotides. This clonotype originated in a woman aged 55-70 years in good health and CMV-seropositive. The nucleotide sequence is TGTGCCAGCAGCTTTAGGGGGCGAAAACTGTTTTTT. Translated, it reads CASSFRGRKLFF.